The present entry profiles one TCR beta chain with its context. The data stem from a study of T-cell reconstitution after alpha-beta-depleted transplantation in children. The CDR3 loop spans 11 amino acids. Trimming pared 6 bases from V and 10 bases from J, leaving 15 bases between. Germline V lookup: CDR1 DFQATT, CDR2 SNEGSKA (reference sequence). A TCRbeta library incorporating unique molecular identifiers was prepared. TCRdb reanalysed the PCR reads using MiXCR and keeps one entry per CDR3 protein. Of 250,000 to 400,000 distinct CDR3 sequences in the sample, 23% were seen once. Sample: PBMCs, mostly from graft donor cells, taken 180 days after TCRalphabeta/CD19-depleted stem cell transplant. This chain joins TRBV20-1 and TRBJ1-1; D may be TRBD1 (5 bases). The receptor was isolated from a male patient younger than 18 who had a stem cell transplant for acute lymphoblastic leukemia, so the T cells may come from the graft donor. The CDR3 reads CSAPTGTLAFF. The CDR3, as DNA: TGCAGTGCCCCTACCGGGACCTTAGCTTTCTTT.